This T cell receptor beta chain was sequenced in a study of blood T cell repertoires in COVID-19. Background on the study: T cells, B-cell-depleted T cells, or PBMCs supplied cDNA or gDNA.

Recovered status in Cohort 3 required two negative PCRs, clearance, or symptom resolution. Data came from immunoSEQ multiplex PCR; TCRdb stores just in-frame clones and leaves some out. Of a few hundred thousand clones listed, about 83% are singletons. Trimming shortened V by 6 bases and J by 4 bases, and 12 bases separated the two germline ends. The CDR3 consists of 13 residues. Germline V gene sequence: CDR1 MGHDK, CDR2 SYGVNS. Sequencing used PBMCs or T cells enriched from blood (not recorded which). The sequence derives from a woman between 40 and 55 years old who had recovered from COVID-19. This rearrangement joins TRBV25-1 to TRBJ1-2; D is possibly TRBD1 (5 bases). This CDR3 reads CASSSGTIYGYTF. The CDR3 coding sequence is TGTGCCAGCAGCTCCGGGACTATCTATGGCTACACCTTC.